This T cell receptor (beta chain) was sequenced for a study of CD8 T cells in Susac syndrome. An amount of RNA that ranged from 0.5 to 1 ug was reverse transcribed with random hexamers. Amplification of TCR beta CDR3 spanned 54 Vbeta and 13 Jbeta via immunoSEQ multiplex PCR. TCRdb analysed the immunoSEQ multiplex PCR reads with MiXCR anew, one entry per CDR3 protein. The sample holds 100,000 to 150,000 distinct CDR3 sequences; around 85% are singletons and the top ten take around 0.5%. This clonotype was detected only once. Sequencing of TCR beta, carried out with a high-throughput approach, was applied to CD8+ and CD4+ T cells from the blood. The multiple sclerosis controls comprised treatment-naive patients whose relapsing-remitting disease was stable or active. Purification of the CD8+ and CD4+ T cells relied on negative isolation, and TEMRA cells underwent FACS enrichment. The trim removed 2 bases at V and 3 bases at J, leaving 7 bases unmatched. Germline assignment: CDR1 GTSNPN and CDR2 SVGIG (reference sequence). This CDR3 is 14 amino acids long.

The chain links TRBV30 to TRBJ2-7; 7 bases map to TRBD1. This clonotype was obtained from a human donor with multiple sclerosis. The specimen was CD8+ T cells from PBMCs. The CDR3 spells CAWSQGGEYYEQYF. DNA of the CDR3: TGTGCCTGGAGTCAAGGGGGCGAATACTACGAGCAGTACTTC.